One sample yielded the 15 T cell receptor beta chains listed below, sequenced in a study of cytomegalovirus exposure and HLA in healthy donors. The PCR contained 60 Vbeta and 13 Jbeta primers. The protocol was immunoSEQ multiplex PCR, while the TCRdb copy is restricted to in-frame clones and leaves out a portion. The repertoire holds 150,000 to 200,000 clones, with roughly four fifths as singletons. The specimen sequenced was PBMCs. All receptors come from a man aged 25 to 40 in good health and CMV-seronegative.

This clone was recorded a few times. The CDR3 loop is CASSDSQWGTTMGEQYF. The CDR3 coding sequence is TGTGCCAGCAGTGACTCCCAGTGGGGGACAACCATGGGTGAGCAGTACTTC. The rearrangement uses TRBV6-4 and TRBJ2-7, with a possible D match to TRBD1 (6 bases). The CDR3 consists of 17 residues. Trimming left V 0 bases short and J 7 bases short, with 22 bases between. The germline V gene has CDR1 MRHNA and CDR2 SNTAGT.

The chain uses TRBV4-1 and TRBJ2-7; a possible D gene is TRBD2 (6 bases). V shed 1 base and J shed 4 bases, with 17 bases lying between them. CDR3 length equals 16 residues. Germline CDR1 and CDR2: MGHRA and YSYEKL. The CDR3 is CASSQVTPAGRYEQYF. In DNA form, the CDR3 reads TGCGCCAGCAGCCAAGTTACCCCCGCAGGGAGGTACGAGCAGTACTTC.

This clone was seen a few times. The gene calls are TRBV25-1 and TRBJ1-2; D gene uncertain. V lost 4 bases, J lost 4 bases, and 7 bases lay in between. The CDR3 contains 12 residues. Looked up from germline, CDR1 is MGHDK and CDR2 is SYGVNS. The CDR3 DNA follows: TGTGCCAGCAGTGTAAATTCCTATGGCTACACCTTC. Translation: CASSVNSYGYTF.

The chain uses TRBV6-6 and TRBJ1-1; 7 bases are shared with TRBD1. The junction had 1 base not matched to a gene; V was cut back by 6 bases and J by 0 bases. CDR3 length: 13 residues. Germline V gene data show CDR1 as MNHNY and CDR2 as SVGAGI (reference sequence). For the CDR3, the DNA is TGTGCCAGCAGGGGACAGCTGAACACTGAAGCTTTCTTT. Amino acid sequence: CASRGQLNTEAFF.

The chain recombines TRBV27 with TRBJ2-7, with 14 bases lining up with TRBD2. Trimming cost V 6 bases and J 4 bases; bases outside gene matches: 5. The CDR3 spans 15 residues. The germline V gene has CDR1 MNHEY and CDR2 SMNVEV (reference sequence). CDR3 DNA: TGTGCCAGCAGGGGACTAGCGGGAGCTGAGTACGAGCAGTACTTC. Translation: CASRGLAGAEYEQYF.

V and J are TRBV27 and TRBJ1-1; D perhaps matches TRBD1 (5 bases). Germline V gives CDR1 MNHEY, CDR2 SMNVEV (reference sequence). CDR3 length: 13 residues. Deletions cut 2 bases from V and 8 bases from J, with 12 bases between. CDR3 nucleotides: TGTGCCAGCAGTTTAGAAAGGGGAACGGAAGCTTTCTTT. Translation: CASSLERGTEAFF.

This chain connects TRBV30 to TRBJ2-2, with D hard to call. Germline V gene sequence: CDR1 GTSNPN, CDR2 SVGIG (reference sequence). Trimming shortened V by 2 bases and J by 5 bases, and 6 bases separated the two germline ends. The CDR3 is made up of 12 amino acids. CDR3 sequence (DNA): TGTGCCTGGAGTACCGAGACCGGGGAGCTGTTTTTT. Encoded protein: CAWSTETGELFF.

This clone showed up just once. The rearrangement uses TRBV28 and TRBJ2-2; TRBD2 is a possible D gene (6 bases). Germline CDR1 and CDR2: MDHEN and SYDVKM. V was shortened by 7 bases and J by 0 bases, with 15 bases between the two germline ends. The CDR3 is made up of 16 amino acids. This CDR3 is CASTPGGNPNTGELFF. The CDR3 DNA follows: TGTGCCAGCACCCCCGGCGGGAACCCGAACACCGGGGAGCTGTTTTTT. The full variable domain, its missing parts supplied by reference TRBV28 and TRBJ2-2, is DVKVTQSSRYLVKRTGEKVFLECVQDMDHENMFWYRQDPGLGLRLIYFSYDVKMKEKGDIPEGYSVSREKKERFSLILESASTNQTSMYLCASTPGGNPNTGELFFGEGSRLTVL.

The chain recombines TRBV19 with TRBJ1-1; D is possibly TRBD1 (6 bases). In germline, CDR1 is LNHDA, CDR2 SQIVND (reference sequence). CDR3 length equals 15 residues. Trimming took off 4 bases at V and 1 base at J, with 13 bases between the two ends. CDR3 residues: CASSTRQATNTEAFF. Here the CDR3 DNA reads TGTGCCAGTAGTACTCGACAGGCGACGAACACTGAAGCTTTCTTT.

The gene calls are TRBV29-1 and TRBJ1-5; no firm D call. The V end was cut by 4 bases, the J end by 1 base, with 14 bases between. In germline, CDR1 is SQVTM, CDR2 ANQGSEA. The CDR3 extends over 15 amino acids. In nucleotides, the CDR3 is TGCAGCGTTGTATTGTCCGGAGGGAGCAATCAGCCCCAGCATTTT. Its protein is CSVVLSGGSNQPQHF.

The rearrangement joins TRBV7-7 to TRBJ2-5, with 10 bases matching TRBD2. The CDR3 loop spans 15 amino acids. Trimming took 5 bases from V and 4 from J; bases not matched to a gene: 7. Germline V lookup: CDR1 SSHAT, CDR2 FNYEAQ (reference sequence). The DNA for the CDR3 is TGTGCCAGCAGCGCTAGCGGGAGCGGGGCAGAGACCCAGTACTTC. The encoded protein is CASSASGSGAETQYF. The complete variable domain, with remaining parts taken from reference TRBV7-7 and TRBJ2-5, reads GAGVSQSPRYKVTKRGQDVTLRCDPISSHATLYWYQQALGQGPEFLTYFNYEAQPDKSGLPSDRFSAERPEGSISTLTIQRTEQRDSAMYRCASSASGSGAETQYFGPGTRLLVL.

This clone came up a few times. The chain carries TRBV6-5 and TRBJ1-4; 7 bases agree with TRBD1. V shed 5 bases and J 4 bases; nucleotides not matched to a gene: 7. The germline V gene has CDR1 MNHEY and CDR2 SVGAGI. The CDR3 has 15 amino acids. The CDR3 bases are TGTGCCAGCAGTAAAACAGGGGAGTATAATGAAAAACTGTTTTTT. It codes for CASSKTGEYNEKLFF.

This clone was detected only a few times. The chain couples TRBV10-3 to TRBJ1-2; D might be TRBD1 (5 bases). Trimming left V 5 bases short and J 11 bases short, with 15 bases between. The CDR3 sequence is 12 residues long. Germline-derived CDR1 and CDR2 are ENHRY and SYGVKD. CDR3 sequence: CAISQDNGGYTF. The CDR3 DNA sequence: TGTGCCATCAGTCAGGACAACGGAGGGTACACCTTC.

The chain is built from TRBV27 and TRBJ2-1; D is uncertain. Germline V CDR1 and CDR2: MNHEY, SMNVEV (reference sequence). The CDR3 is 17 amino acids. The V end was cut by 2 bases, the J end by 1 base, with 15 bases between. CDR3 loop: CASSLQATQKSYNEQFF. CDR3 DNA: TGTGCCAGCAGTTTACAAGCGACCCAGAAATCCTACAATGAGCAGTTCTTC.

The V and J genes are TRBV28 and TRBJ1-5; tentative D call: TRBD1 (5 bases). The germline V gene has CDR1 MDHEN and CDR2 SYDVKM. The CDR3 runs 15 residues. Deletions cut 5 bases from V and 2 bases from J, with 13 bases between. The CDR3 spells CASSPQGLGNQPQHF. CDR3 sequence (DNA): TGTGCCAGCAGTCCTCAGGGCCTTGGCAATCAGCCCCAGCATTTT.